This T cell receptor (beta chain) was captured by sequencing in a study of T cell responses to AZD1222 COVID-19 vaccine. Whole-study results and caveats: Clonal diversity was possibly underestimated; the donors were predominantly white British and more often female.

The CDR3 is 13 amino acids. Trimming left V 4 bases short and J 3 bases short, with 10 bases between. Sequencing was performed with immunoSEQ multiplex PCR; in TCRdb, only in-frame clones are kept and a portion is missing. The table lists 250,000 to 300,000 clones, about 94% of them singletons, with 0.5% to 0.7% in the top ten. This clone occurred once. Antigen specificity is unknown. The study pooled second doses at about 4 or about 12 weeks. The rearrangement uses TRBV12-3 or TRBV12-4 and TRBJ2-7; weak D call: TRBD2 (5 bases). Sequenced here: peripheral blood, sampled 28 days after the second AZD1222 dose. The receptor comes from an adult who received the AZD1222 COVID-19 vaccine. The CDR3 DNA reads TGTGCCAGCAGTTCCCCGGGGAACTACGAGCAGTACTTC. Protein product: CASSSPGNYEQYF.